The entry below gives a single T cell receptor beta chain sequence along with its context. The sample belongs to a study of blood T cell repertoires in COVID-19. Background on the study: Sites in the United States, Italy and Spain provided acute and convalescent COVID-19 samples.

Authors' processing steps: Amplifying reference gene primers gave estimates of nucleated cell counts. The method was immunoSEQ multiplex PCR; TCRdb's version includes in-frame clones alone and lacks a portion of them. V, J and clone size were drawn from that table, and D and trimming were deduced from the DNA. Of roughly 250,000 clones listed, approximately 88% are singletons. There are 14 residues in the CDR3. The V gene lost 6 bases and the J gene lost 7 bases, with 16 bases spanning the gap. CDR1 KGHSH and CDR2 LQKENI come from the germline V gene. This TCR came from a woman aged 30 to 39 with acute COVID-19. J is TRBJ2-1 and V is TRBV18; possibly TRBD2 for D (6 bases). The source material was PBMCs or T cells enriched from blood (not recorded which). The CDR3 DNA reads as TGTGCCAGCTCGCCTTACCGGGAGAGGAATGAGCAGTTCTTC. Translated: CASSPYRERNEQFF.